These T cell receptor beta chains were read from a single sample in a study of blood T cell repertoires in COVID-19. The repertoire was sequenced with immunoSEQ multiplex PCR; TCRdb's copy has only in-frame clones and lacks some. The table records roughly 280,000 clones, about nine tenths of them present only once. Sequenced sample: PBMCs or T cells enriched from blood (not recorded which). The origin of the receptors is a woman in her forties or fifties who had recovered from COVID-19. CDR3s include the opening cysteine and the closing phenylalanine or tryptophan. The D gene is left open where the match is weak. Rows may omit the clone size; those that give it use once, few, many or a size class.

cdr3_length: 15; v_call: TRBV5-1; j_call: TRBJ1-1; clone_size: once; d_call: TRBD1; cdr3_nt: TGCGCCAGCAGCGGTCCACAGGGGATGAACACTGAAGCTTTCTTT; cdr3_aa: CASSGPQGMNTEAFF
cdr3_length: 16; v_call: TRBV4-3; j_call: TRBJ2-5; clone_size: .; d_call: TRBD2; cdr3_nt: TGCGCCAGCAGCCCATATGGCCCGGGGGGCCAAGAGACCCAGTACTTC; cdr3_aa: CASSPYGPGGQETQYF
cdr3_length: 14; v_call: TRBV7-8; j_call: TRBJ1-2; clone_size: .; d_call: .; cdr3_nt: TGTGCCAGCAGCTTGAAACAGAGGGAAATGGGCTACACCTTC; cdr3_aa: CASSLKQREMGYTF
cdr3_length: 21; v_call: TRBV28; j_call: TRBJ2-5; clone_size: .; d_call: TRBD2; cdr3_nt: TGTGCCAGCAGTTCCCCAATCGGGAGAGCGGGAGGGGGCTGGGGCGGTGAGACCCAGTACTTC; cdr3_aa: CASSSPIGRAGGGWGGETQYF
cdr3_length: 13; v_call: TRBV30; j_call: TRBJ2-1; clone_size: .; d_call: TRBD1; cdr3_nt: TGTGCCTGGAGACGGGACAGCTACAATGAGCAGTTCTTC; cdr3_aa: CAWRRDSYNEQFF
cdr3_length: 14; v_call: TRBV15; j_call: TRBJ1-1; clone_size: once; d_call: TRBD1; cdr3_nt: TGTGCCACCAGCATCGACAGGGGGGGTACTGAAGCTTTCTTT; cdr3_aa: CATSIDRGGTEAFF
cdr3_length: 14; v_call: TRBV6-1; j_call: TRBJ2-1; clone_size: .; d_call: TRBD2; cdr3_nt: TGTGCCAGCAGTGAAGCGTACGGGAGGGATGAGCAGTTCTTC; cdr3_aa: CASSEAYGRDEQFF
cdr3_length: 14; v_call: TRBV5-1; j_call: TRBJ1-1; clone_size: .; d_call: TRBD1; cdr3_nt: TGCGCCAGCAGCTTACAGGGGGGGAACACTGAAGCTTTCTTT; cdr3_aa: CASSLQGGNTEAFF
cdr3_length: 17; v_call: TRBV4-3; j_call: TRBJ1-2; clone_size: .; d_call: TRBD1; cdr3_nt: TGCGCCAGCAGCCAAGATATAAGGGGGCGCTCGGACTATGGCTACACCTTC; cdr3_aa: CASSQDIRGRSDYGYTF
cdr3_length: 16; v_call: TRBV28; j_call: TRBJ2-6; clone_size: .; d_call: TRBD1; cdr3_nt: TGTGCCAGCAGTCTAACAGGGGGAACTGGGGCCAACGTCCTGACTTTC; cdr3_aa: CASSLTGGTGANVLTF
cdr3_length: 15; v_call: TRBV9; j_call: TRBJ1-5; clone_size: .; d_call: TRBD1; cdr3_nt: TGTGCCAGCAGCGTAGGCCAGGGGGCCAATCAGCCCCAGCATTTT; cdr3_aa: CASSVGQGANQPQHF
cdr3_length: 16; v_call: TRBV19; j_call: TRBJ1-2; clone_size: .; d_call: .; cdr3_nt: TGTGCCAGTAGTAGACAAGCTGCTCCTACTAACTATGGCTACACCTTC; cdr3_aa: CASSRQAAPTNYGYTF
cdr3_length: 16; v_call: TRBV7-8; j_call: TRBJ1-5; clone_size: .; d_call: TRBD1; cdr3_nt: TGTGCCAGCAGCTCCAGGACAGGGGACATTTCTCAGCCCCAGCATTTT; cdr3_aa: CASSSRTGDISQPQHF
cdr3_length: 14; v_call: TRBV28; j_call: TRBJ1-3; clone_size: few; d_call: TRBD1; cdr3_nt: TGTGCCAGCACCCCAGGGGGAACTGGAAACACCATATATTTT; cdr3_aa: CASTPGGTGNTIYF
cdr3_length: 14; v_call: TRBV9; j_call: TRBJ2-3; clone_size: .; d_call: TRBD2; cdr3_nt: TGTGCCAGCAGCAGGACTAGCGGCACAGATACGCAGTATTTT; cdr3_aa: CASSRTSGTDTQYF
cdr3_length: 12; v_call: TRBV6-5; j_call: TRBJ2-7; clone_size: .; d_call: .; cdr3_nt: TGTGCCAGCAGTCCAGGGGACCGCGAGCAGTACTTC; cdr3_aa: CASSPGDREQYF
cdr3_length: 15; v_call: TRBV5-5; j_call: TRBJ1-1; clone_size: .; d_call: TRBD1; cdr3_nt: TGTGCCAGCAGCTTCAGTTGGACAGGGAACACTGAAGCTTTCTTT; cdr3_aa: CASSFSWTGNTEAFF
cdr3_length: 15; v_call: TRBV4-3; j_call: TRBJ1-2; clone_size: .; d_call: TRBD1; cdr3_nt: TGCGCCAGCAGCCAAGGTCTACAGGGGGCACAGGGCTACACCTTC; cdr3_aa: CASSQGLQGAQGYTF
cdr3_length: 18; v_call: TRBV11-2; j_call: TRBJ2-1; clone_size: .; d_call: TRBD2; cdr3_nt: TGTGCCAGCAGCTTAGCGTCGACTAGCGGGAGGCGTTGGAATGAGCAGTTCTTC; cdr3_aa: CASSLASTSGRRWNEQFF
cdr3_length: 16; v_call: TRBV27; j_call: TRBJ1-1; clone_size: .; d_call: .; cdr3_nt: TGTGCCAGCAGTTTATCCCACCGACTGATGAACACTGAAGCTTTCTTT; cdr3_aa: CASSLSHRLMNTEAFF
cdr3_length: 18; v_call: TRBV19; j_call: TRBJ2-5; clone_size: .; d_call: TRBD2; cdr3_nt: TGTGCCAGTAGTGCTCGGACTAGCGGGACGGCGGGGCAAGAGACCCAGTACTTC; cdr3_aa: CASSARTSGTAGQETQYF
cdr3_length: 15; v_call: TRBV28; j_call: TRBJ2-7; clone_size: .; d_call: .; cdr3_nt: TGTGCCAGCAGTTTAGGTGGGGCAAGCTCCTACGAGCAGTACTTC; cdr3_aa: CASSLGGASSYEQYF
cdr3_length: 16; v_call: TRBV7-8; j_call: TRBJ2-7; clone_size: .; d_call: .; cdr3_nt: TGTGCCAGCAGCTTAGGCCCCCGAGGGAGCTCCTACGAGCAGTACTTC; cdr3_aa: CASSLGPRGSSYEQYF
cdr3_length: 14; v_call: TRBV29-1; j_call: TRBJ2-3; clone_size: .; d_call: TRBD2; cdr3_nt: TGCAGCGTTGAATTAGCGGGAGGACCAGATACGCAGTATTTT; cdr3_aa: CSVELAGGPDTQYF
cdr3_length: 16; v_call: TRBV5-6; j_call: TRBJ2-7; clone_size: .; d_call: TRBD1; cdr3_nt: TGTGCCAGCAGCCTAACCGGGACAGTGGCTTCCTACGAGCAGTACTTC; cdr3_aa: CASSLTGTVASYEQYF
cdr3_length: 15; v_call: TRBV7-3; j_call: TRBJ2-2; clone_size: .; d_call: TRBD2; cdr3_nt: TGTGCCAGCAGCTTAAGAGGGAGGGGAACCGGGGAGCTGTTTTTT; cdr3_aa: CASSLRGRGTGELFF
cdr3_length: 18; v_call: TRBV10-1; j_call: TRBJ2-1; clone_size: .; d_call: TRBD2; cdr3_nt: TGCGCCAGCAGTGAGTCGGCTAGCGGGAGTCCCCTCGGAAATGAGCAGTTCTTC; cdr3_aa: CASSESASGSPLGNEQFF
cdr3_length: 15; v_call: TRBV5-4; j_call: TRBJ2-5; clone_size: .; d_call: .; cdr3_nt: TGTGCCAGCAGCAGAACTAACCGGGAACAAGAGACCCAGTACTTC; cdr3_aa: CASSRTNREQETQYF
cdr3_length: 16; v_call: TRBV2; j_call: TRBJ1-2; clone_size: .; d_call: .; cdr3_nt: TGTGCCAGCATTCCCCGCAGGGCGGGAGGGGTCTATGGCTACACCTTC; cdr3_aa: CASIPRRAGGVYGYTF
cdr3_length: 14; v_call: TRBV7-2; j_call: TRBJ2-5; clone_size: .; d_call: .; cdr3_nt: TGTGCCAGCAGCCCCGGTCGGGGAGGAGAGACCCAGTACTTC; cdr3_aa: CASSPGRGGETQYF
cdr3_length: 18; v_call: TRBV19; j_call: TRBJ1-1; clone_size: .; d_call: TRBD1; cdr3_nt: TGTGCCAGTAGTTTGGGGACAGCCAGAACAAAAAGCCGGAATGAAGCTTTCTTT; cdr3_aa: CASSLGTARTKSRNEAFF
cdr3_length: 13; v_call: TRBV28; j_call: TRBJ2-1; clone_size: .; d_call: TRBD2; cdr3_nt: TGTGCCAGCGGGAGGGGACGGTACAATGAGCAGTTCTTC; cdr3_aa: CASGRGRYNEQFF
cdr3_length: 13; v_call: TRBV6-6; j_call: TRBJ1-1; clone_size: .; d_call: TRBD1; cdr3_nt: TGTGCCAGCACAACAGGGGGTGGCACTGAAGCTTTCTTT; cdr3_aa: CASTTGGGTEAFF
cdr3_length: 13; v_call: TRBV18; j_call: TRBJ1-2; clone_size: .; d_call: TRBD1; cdr3_nt: TGTGCCAGCTCACCTGGACAGGCTAATGTCTACACCTTC; cdr3_aa: CASSPGQANVYTF
cdr3_length: 17; v_call: TRBV28; j_call: TRBJ1-1; clone_size: .; d_call: TRBD1; cdr3_nt: TGTGCCAGCAGTCAACTCCCGGGACAGGGGGCGCGAACTGAAGCTTTCTTT; cdr3_aa: CASSQLPGQGARTEAFF
cdr3_length: 16; v_call: TRBV7-2; j_call: TRBJ2-3; clone_size: .; d_call: .; cdr3_nt: TGTGCCAGCAGCTTACTCGGACCGGGGAGCACAGATACGCAGTATTTT; cdr3_aa: CASSLLGPGSTDTQYF
cdr3_length: 16; v_call: TRBV7-9; j_call: TRBJ1-1; clone_size: .; d_call: .; cdr3_nt: TGTGCCAGCAGCTCCTTTCTAAAAGTGAACCGGGTTGAAGCTTTCTTT; cdr3_aa: CASSSFLKVNRVEAFF